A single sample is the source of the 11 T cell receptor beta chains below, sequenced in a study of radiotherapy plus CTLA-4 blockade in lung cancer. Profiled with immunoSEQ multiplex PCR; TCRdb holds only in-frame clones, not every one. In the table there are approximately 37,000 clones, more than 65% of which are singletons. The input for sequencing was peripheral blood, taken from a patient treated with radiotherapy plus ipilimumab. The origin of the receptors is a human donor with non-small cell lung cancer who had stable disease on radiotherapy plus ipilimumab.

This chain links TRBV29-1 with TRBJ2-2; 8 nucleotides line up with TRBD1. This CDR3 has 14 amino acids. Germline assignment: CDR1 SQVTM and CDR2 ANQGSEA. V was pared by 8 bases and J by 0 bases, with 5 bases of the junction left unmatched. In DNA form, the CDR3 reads TGCAGCACCATGACAGGGGCGAACACCGGGGAGCTGTTTTTT. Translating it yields CSTMTGANTGELFF.

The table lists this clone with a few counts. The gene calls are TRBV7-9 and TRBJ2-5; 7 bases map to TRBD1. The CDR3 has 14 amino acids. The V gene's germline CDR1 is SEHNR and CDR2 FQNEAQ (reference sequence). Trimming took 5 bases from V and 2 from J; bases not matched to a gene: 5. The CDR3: CASSITGVQETQYF. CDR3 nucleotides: TGTGCCAGCAGCATAACAGGGGTGCAAGAGACCCAGTACTTC.

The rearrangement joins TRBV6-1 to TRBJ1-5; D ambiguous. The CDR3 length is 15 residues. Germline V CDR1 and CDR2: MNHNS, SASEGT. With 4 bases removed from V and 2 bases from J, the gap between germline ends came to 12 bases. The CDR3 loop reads CASSASGMGNQPQHF. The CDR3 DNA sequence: TGTGCCAGCAGTGCATCGGGTATGGGCAATCAGCCCCAGCATTTT.

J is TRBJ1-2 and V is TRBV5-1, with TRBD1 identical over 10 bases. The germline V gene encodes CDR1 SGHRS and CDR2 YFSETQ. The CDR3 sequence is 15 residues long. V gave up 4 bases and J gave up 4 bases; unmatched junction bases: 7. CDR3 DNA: TGCGCCAGCAGCAAGGGGACAGGGGATACCTATGGCTACACCTTC. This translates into CASSKGTGDTYGYTF.

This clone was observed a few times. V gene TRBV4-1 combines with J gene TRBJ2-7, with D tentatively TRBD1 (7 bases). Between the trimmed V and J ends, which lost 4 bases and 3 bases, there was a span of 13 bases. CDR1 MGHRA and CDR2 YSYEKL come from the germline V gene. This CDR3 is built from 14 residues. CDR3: CASSRQGGLYEQYF. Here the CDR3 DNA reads TGCGCCAGCAGCCGTCAGGGGGGCCTCTACGAGCAGTACTTC.

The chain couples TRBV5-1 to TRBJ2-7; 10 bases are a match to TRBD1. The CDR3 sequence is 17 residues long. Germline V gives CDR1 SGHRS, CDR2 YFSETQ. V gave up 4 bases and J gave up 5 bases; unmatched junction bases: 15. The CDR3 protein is CASSGGDRGMFRHEQYF. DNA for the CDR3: TGCGCCAGCAGCGGCGGGGACAGGGGTATGTTCCGCCACGAGCAGTACTTC.

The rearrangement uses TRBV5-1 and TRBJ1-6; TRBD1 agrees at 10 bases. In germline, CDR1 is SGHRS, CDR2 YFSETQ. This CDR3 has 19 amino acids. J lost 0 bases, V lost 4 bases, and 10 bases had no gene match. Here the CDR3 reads CASSQGTGASSSYNSPLHF. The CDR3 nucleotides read TGCGCCAGCAGCCAAGGGACAGGGGCCTCGAGCTCCTATAATTCACCCCTCCACTTT.

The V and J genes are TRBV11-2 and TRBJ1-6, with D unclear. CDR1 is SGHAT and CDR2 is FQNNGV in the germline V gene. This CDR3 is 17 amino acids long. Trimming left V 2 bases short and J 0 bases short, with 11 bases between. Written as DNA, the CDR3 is TGTGCCAGCAGCTTAACGGGGAGTTTCTCCTATAATTCACCCCTCCACTTT. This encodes CASSLTGSFSYNSPLHF.

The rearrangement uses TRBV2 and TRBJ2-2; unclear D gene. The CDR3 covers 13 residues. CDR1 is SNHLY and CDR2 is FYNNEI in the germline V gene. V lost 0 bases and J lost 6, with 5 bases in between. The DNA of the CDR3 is TGTGCCAGCAGTGAAGCGCGGTCCGGGGAGCTGTTTTTT. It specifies CASSEARSGELFF.

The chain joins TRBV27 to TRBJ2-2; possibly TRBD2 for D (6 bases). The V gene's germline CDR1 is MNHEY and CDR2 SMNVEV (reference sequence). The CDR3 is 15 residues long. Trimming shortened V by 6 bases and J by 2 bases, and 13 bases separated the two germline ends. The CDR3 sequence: CASSRAGLNTGELFF. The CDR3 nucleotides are TGTGCCAGCAGCCGGGCGGGGCTCAACACCGGGGAGCTGTTTTTT.

The CDR3 nucleotides are TGTGCCAGTAGTCCCCCGGGGACAGGCAATCAGCCCCAGCATTTT. This sequence encodes CASSPPGTGNQPQHF. The chain carries TRBV19 and TRBJ1-5, with 7 bases lining up with TRBD1. Germline V CDR1 and CDR2: LNHDA, SQIVND (reference sequence). This CDR3 spans 15 amino acids. V shed 5 bases and J 2 bases; nucleotides not matched to a gene: 6.